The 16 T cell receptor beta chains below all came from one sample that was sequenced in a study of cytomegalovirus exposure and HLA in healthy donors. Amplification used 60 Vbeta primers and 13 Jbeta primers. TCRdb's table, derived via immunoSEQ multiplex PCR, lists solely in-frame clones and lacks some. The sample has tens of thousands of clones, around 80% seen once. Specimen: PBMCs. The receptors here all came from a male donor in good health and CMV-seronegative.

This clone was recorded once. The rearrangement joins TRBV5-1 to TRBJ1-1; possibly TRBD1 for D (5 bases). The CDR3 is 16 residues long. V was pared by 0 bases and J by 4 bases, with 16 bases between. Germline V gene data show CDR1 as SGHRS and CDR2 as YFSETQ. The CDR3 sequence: CASSLGEGRGGTEAFF. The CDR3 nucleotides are TGCGCCAGCAGCTTGGGGGAGGGGAGGGGTGGCACTGAAGCTTTCTTT.

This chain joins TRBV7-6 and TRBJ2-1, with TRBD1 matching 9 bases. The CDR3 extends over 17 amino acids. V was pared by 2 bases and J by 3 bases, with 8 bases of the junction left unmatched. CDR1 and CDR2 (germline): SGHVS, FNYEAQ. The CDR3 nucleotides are TGTGCCAGCAGCTTACTCTCGGGACAGGGACGCTACAATGAGCAGTTCTTC. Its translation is CASSLLSGQGRYNEQFF.

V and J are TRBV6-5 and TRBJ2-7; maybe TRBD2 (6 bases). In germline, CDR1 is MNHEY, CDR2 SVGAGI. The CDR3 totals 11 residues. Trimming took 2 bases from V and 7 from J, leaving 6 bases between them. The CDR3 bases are TGTGCCAGCAGTTACGGGACTGAGCAGTACTTC. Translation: CASSYGTEQYF.

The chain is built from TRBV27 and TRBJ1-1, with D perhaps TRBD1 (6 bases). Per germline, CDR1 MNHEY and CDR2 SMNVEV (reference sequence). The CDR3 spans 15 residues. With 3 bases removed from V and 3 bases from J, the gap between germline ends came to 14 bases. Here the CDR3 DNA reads TGTGCCAGCAGTTTTGGAGGGGGGGGTTACACTGAAGCTTTCTTT. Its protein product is CASSFGGGGYTEAFF.

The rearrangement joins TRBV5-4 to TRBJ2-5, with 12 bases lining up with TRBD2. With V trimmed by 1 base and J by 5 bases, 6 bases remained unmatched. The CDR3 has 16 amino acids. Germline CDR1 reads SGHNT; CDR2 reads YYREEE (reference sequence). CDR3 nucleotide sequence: TGTGCCAGCAGCTTGTCTAGCGGGAGGGCCGAGGAGACCCAGTACTTC. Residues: CASSLSSGRAEETQYF.

In nucleotides, the CDR3 is TGCGCCAGCAGCTTGGGGACTACTCCTTTGGGCTACAATGAGCAGTTCTTC. Residues: CASSLGTTPLGYNEQFF. The chain employs TRBV5-1 and TRBJ2-1, with D perhaps matching TRBD2 (6 bases). CDR1 SGHRS and CDR2 YFSETQ come from the germline V gene. The CDR3 runs to 17 residues. Trimming removed 0 bases from V and 3 bases from J, with 16 bases in between.

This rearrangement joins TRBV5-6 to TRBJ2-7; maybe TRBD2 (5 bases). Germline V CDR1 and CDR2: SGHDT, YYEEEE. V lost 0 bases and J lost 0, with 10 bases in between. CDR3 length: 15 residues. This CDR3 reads CASSLGGLSSYEQYF. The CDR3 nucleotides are TGTGCCAGCAGCTTGGGTGGACTCTCCTCCTACGAGCAGTACTTC.

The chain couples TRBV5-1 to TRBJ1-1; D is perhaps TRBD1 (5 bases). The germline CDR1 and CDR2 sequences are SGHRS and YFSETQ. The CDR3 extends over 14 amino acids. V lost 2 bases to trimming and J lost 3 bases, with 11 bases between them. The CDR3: CASSFREMDTEAFF. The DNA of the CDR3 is TGCGCCAGCAGCTTCAGGGAAATGGACACTGAAGCTTTCTTT.

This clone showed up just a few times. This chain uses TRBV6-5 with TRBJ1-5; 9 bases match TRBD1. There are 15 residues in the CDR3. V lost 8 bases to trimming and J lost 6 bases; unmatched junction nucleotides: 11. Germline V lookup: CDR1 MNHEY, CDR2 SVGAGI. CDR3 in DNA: TGTGCCAGCGCCCCACAGGGGGCATCTACTCAGCCCCAGCATTTT. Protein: CASAPQGASTQPQHF.

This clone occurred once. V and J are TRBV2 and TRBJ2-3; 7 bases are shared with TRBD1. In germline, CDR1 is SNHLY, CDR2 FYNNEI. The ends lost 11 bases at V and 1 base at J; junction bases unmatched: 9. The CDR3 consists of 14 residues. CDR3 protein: CAYHRGLGTDTQYF. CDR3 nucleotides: TGTGCCTACCACAGGGGCCTGGGCACAGATACGCAGTATTTT.

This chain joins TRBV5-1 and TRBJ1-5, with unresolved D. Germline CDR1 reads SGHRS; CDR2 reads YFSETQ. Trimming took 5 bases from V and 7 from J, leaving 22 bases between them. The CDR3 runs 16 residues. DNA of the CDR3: TGCGCCAGCAGTCCCGGGGTGGGCTCCCCGGGACAGCCCCAGCATTTT. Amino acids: CASSPGVGSPGQPQHF. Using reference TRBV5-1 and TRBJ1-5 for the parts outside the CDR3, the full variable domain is KAGVTQTPRYLIKTRGQQVTLSCSPISGHRSVSWYQQTPGQGLQFLFEYFSETQRNKGNFPGRFSGRQFSNSRSEMNVSTLELGDSALYLCASSPGVGSPGQPQHFGDGTRLSIL.

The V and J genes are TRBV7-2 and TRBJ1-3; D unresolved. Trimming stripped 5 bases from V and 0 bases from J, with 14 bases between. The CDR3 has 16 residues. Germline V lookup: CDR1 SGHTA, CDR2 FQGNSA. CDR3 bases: TGTGCCAGCAGCCGTACCGGACTGGGCTCTGGAAACACCATATATTTT. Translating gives CASSRTGLGSGNTIYF.

The CDR3 DNA sequence: TGTGCCAGCAGCTTAAAGGAGCGTAACCTTAGCAATCAGCCCCAGCATTTT. Its translation is CASSLKERNLSNQPQHF. This chain joins TRBV7-8 and TRBJ1-5; D is ambiguous. This CDR3 is 17 amino acids long. Germline loops: CDR1 SGHVS, CDR2 FQNEAQ. V lost 2 bases, J lost 0 bases, and 14 bases lay in between.

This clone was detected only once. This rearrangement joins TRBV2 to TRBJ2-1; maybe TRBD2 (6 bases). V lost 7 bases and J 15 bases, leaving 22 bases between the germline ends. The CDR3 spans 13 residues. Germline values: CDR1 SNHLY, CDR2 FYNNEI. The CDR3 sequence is CASTPGGRPPVFF. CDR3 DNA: TGTGCCAGCACTCCAGGTGGGAGGCCCCCGGTGTTCTTC.

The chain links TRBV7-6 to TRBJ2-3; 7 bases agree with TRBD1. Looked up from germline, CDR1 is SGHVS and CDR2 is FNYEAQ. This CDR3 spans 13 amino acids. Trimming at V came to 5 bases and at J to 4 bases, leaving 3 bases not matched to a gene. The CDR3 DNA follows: TGTGCCAGCAGCACAGGGGCCGCAGATACGCAGTATTTT. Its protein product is CASSTGAADTQYF.

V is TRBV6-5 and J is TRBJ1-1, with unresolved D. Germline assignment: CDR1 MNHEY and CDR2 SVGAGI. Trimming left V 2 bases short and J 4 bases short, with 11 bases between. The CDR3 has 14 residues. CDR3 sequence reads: CASSYLGRTTEAFF. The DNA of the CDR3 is TGTGCCAGCAGTTACCTCGGGAGGACCACTGAAGCTTTCTTT.